Sequencing of this T cell receptor beta chain was carried out in a study of T cells in Graves' hyperthyroidism and ophthalmopathy. V shed 7 bases and J 5 bases; nucleotides not matched to a gene: 15. This CDR3 spans 18 amino acids. Study-level results: Model output signaled ophthalmopathy a median roughly 6.5 months ahead of onset.

Subjects with ophthalmopathy showed a Clinical Activity Score no lower than 3, a NOSPECS grade no lower than 4, and a duration shorter than 3 months. Not enrolled were patients with uncontrolled infection, other autoimmune disease, pregnancy or lactation. This clonotype has a count of ten or more. The target antigen is unknown. The TCR beta CDR3 regions underwent amplification using RNA transcripts as the source. The TCR CDR3 was amplified in a first-round RT-PCR using the HTBI primer set. MiXCR, applied by TCRdb to the multiplex PCR reads, yields one record per CDR3 protein. The sample consists of about 640,000 distinct CDR3 sequences, about 14% of them appearing once.

The TCR comes from a woman between 50 and 59 years old with Graves' ophthalmopathy. This chain joins TRBV12-3 or TRBV12-4 and TRBJ2-5; 14 positions agree with TRBD2. Sample: blood. CDR3: CASKVGGLAGDRGETQYF. The CDR3 region has the DNA TGTGCCAGCAAAGTCGGGGGACTAGCGGGAGATCGAGGGGAGACCCAGTACTTC.